The sample holds a few counts of the clone carrying this T cell receptor beta chain. Antigen specificity is unknown. This entry belongs to a study of read filtering for tumor transcriptome and immune sequencing. Points from the study as a whole: This fraction held mixed bone marrow immune cells after CD138-negative sorting. RNA-seq captured clonotypes less deeply and reliably than IR-seq.

This library used about 400 ng RNA and molecular barcoded adaptors spanning alpha/delta and beta/gamma chains. Each CDR3 protein is one row after TCRdb ran MiXCR on the reads. Of 48,000 or so distinct CDR3 sequences listed, roughly 20% are singletons. CDR1 and CDR2 from the germline V gene are DFQATT and SNEGSKA (reference sequence). V dropped 6 bases and J dropped 5; count of bases not matched to a gene: 7. The CDR3 sequence is 13 residues long. The source of this sequence is a donor at least 40 years old with multiple myeloma. This chain joins TRBV20-1 and TRBJ1-1; TRBD1 matches at 9 bases. The sequencing sample was made of a population of CD138-negative cells sorted from bone marrow. CDR3: CSAAGQGRTEAFF. In nucleotides, the CDR3 is TGCAGTGCAGCAGGACAGGGGCGAACTGAAGCTTTCTTT.